Ten or more counts support the clone carrying this T cell receptor (beta chain). This record belongs to a study of metastatic and nonmetastatic thyroid tumors. From the PCR reads, TCRdb re-called clones with MiXCR. The sample carries roughly 6,000 clones, 31% recorded once. Among the patients, none had received any treatment before thyroid surgery. The V gene lost 2 bases and the J gene lost 2 bases, with 14 bases spanning the gap. CDR1 is MNHNS and CDR2 is SASEGT in the germline V gene. The CDR3 totals 16 residues. Sequences were obtained from tumor tissue. V gene TRBV6-1 combines with J gene TRBJ2-3, with D perhaps matching TRBD1 (7 bases). The source is a female donor with papillary thyroid cancer or a benign thyroid nodule (not recorded which). Some clones in this sample may be carry-over from other donors' samples. The CDR3 region is CASSESQGGLTDTQYF. CDR3 in DNA: TGTGCCAGCAGTGAAAGCCAGGGGGGCCTCACAGATACGCAGTATTTT.